This T cell receptor beta chain came from a study of cytomegalovirus exposure and HLA in healthy donors (dated by TCRdb to 2015 to 2018). Some background on the complete study: According to an earlier analysis of 450 to 650 of the donors, 150 million to 200 million T cells yielded 95 million to 140 million unique TCR beta sequences and around 280 Gb of sequence data. In the later analysis, no new phenotypic data were used to find candidate immune exposures; instead, reliance was placed on TCR beta sequences and their occurrence across donors. Among the roughly 390 genotyped donors, approximately 81% belonged to the genetic ancestry cluster associated with self-reported Caucasian donors. About 280 gigabases of sequencing data and 70 million to 85 million unique TCR sequences were included in an early release covering under 650 HLA-typed donors. Besides the first cohort of some 670 subjects, a separate validation cohort made up of 95 to 150 different subjects was used. The study used immunosequencing to profile the T cell repertoires of 666 subjects and linked those repertoires to cytomegalovirus serostatus. Genome-wide SNP genotypes for about 60% of the roughly 670 donors were used in a later genetic analysis, which treated that subset as a discovery cohort. Typing coverage varied by locus: roughly 620-630 donors for A, B, C, DRB1 and DQB1; under 550 for DQA1; 606 for DPA1; about 450 for DPB1. An earlier analysis of 587 of the donors applied high-throughput TCR beta sequencing to assess whether each TCR beta V gene segment acted as functional or pseudogenic. Because of strong linkage in the cohort, five DR-DQ haplotypes were treated as single units for association and clustering. The study aimed to test whether signatures of past pathogen exposure could be identified by cataloging public T cell receptors. Every discovery cohort repertoire had been produced on one sequencing platform. A later analysis re-analyzed previously published TCR beta repertoires from approximately 700 donors and added high-resolution HLA genotyping to study TCR occurrence patterns. High-throughput TCR immunosequencing, statistical association of individual TCRs with disease status, and machine learning were combined to predict cytomegalovirus infection status. HLA typing included class I and class II loci at four-digit resolution. Among under 450 genotyped donors of the cohort, an average of roughly 240,000 unique TCR beta nucleotide sequences were sequenced per donor, around 18% of them non-productive. Donor age, sex, ethnicity and CMV serostatus were collected together with the repertoire data.

Broader findings and caveats from the paper: Most TCR sequences were observed very rarely across donors, whereas some public TCRs were present in many individuals. In a later analysis, several top co-occurrence clusters were reported to appear linked to parvovirus B19, influenza, CMV and Epstein-Barr virus. V-gene and J-gene trimming of TCR beta chains was associated with a missense DCLRE1C variant in a later genetic analysis, and the association was replicated in an independent cohort. Compared with the 666-donor mean, donors in an Asian-associated ancestry cluster had fewer N-insertions in productive TCRs, according to a later genetic analysis. In a later analysis, most CMV-associated TCR beta chains were found to appear HLA-restricted, with HLA associations seemingly driven largely by CMV exposure. In a later analysis, HLA-associated TCR beta chains were found to be more clonally expanded and to have lower generation probabilities than equally common non-associated chains. Because counts were too low, roughly 17 rarely observed V segments, including chromosome 9 orphons, were left out of the earlier analysis of a few hundred of the donors. A later analysis associated about 17,000 TCR beta sequences with specific HLA alleles at a false discovery rate of 0.05. A further reported finding was that TCR beta sequences accurately predicted the HLA-A and HLA-B alleles for most subjects in the first cohort. In vitro tests confirmed that a few of the cytomegalovirus-associated TCR beta chains recognize cytomegalovirus antigens. A group of highly shared sequence variants was considered likely to be a technical artifact of the sequencing pipeline. An earlier analysis of around 500 of the donors showed that most TCR beta V segments appeared in productive rearrangements either about 90% or about 30% of the time, which broadly matched IMGT annotations. For the cohort, immune exposure information was limited to CMV serostatus. HLA typing was unavailable for some donors at each locus, so association tests used only the typed subset. In both the original and validation cohorts, the classifier was reported to diagnose cytomegalovirus status with high specificity and sensitivity. Assigning TCR associations to individual alleles was difficult when HLA alleles, especially DR and DQ, strongly co-occurred. The authors suggested that the approach could potentially be generalized to other disease states and immunological phenotypes. Only TCR beta chains were sequenced in this cohort, and the absence of alpha or paired-chain data limited detectable features. Linkage disequilibrium might explain the correlated functional status among segregating V segments, but an unknown experimental factor could not be excluded. The study listed 150 to 200 TCR beta chains as associated with cytomegalovirus. Some IMGT-functional V segments, including TRBV6-2 and TRBV6-3, could not be told apart with the 87-base-pair reads, so those segments were excluded. Roughly uniform sequencing depth across donors was assumed in presence/absence analyses, although this assumption may not hold. In a later analysis, TCR association rates were found to vary across HLA loci, with the most associated TCRs seen for DRB1 alleles and the fewest for HLA-C alleles.

This clone was seen more than once but under ten times. Its specific antigen is unknown. Base-call qualities are not available, and no considerably larger clone is one nucleotide away. Library preparation was by the immunoSEQ multiplex PCR assay. The multiplex PCR relied on a mix of 60 forward primers for TCR Vbeta segments and 13 reverse primers for TCR Jbeta segments. The CDR3 region of rearranged TCR beta genes was amplified from genomic DNA by a multiplex PCR assay. Amplified TCR beta libraries were sequenced as 87-base-pair reads on the Illumina HiSeq System. As for the original processing: Across the 500 to 700 repertoires, a later analysis counted some 81 million unique TCR beta chains, around 11 million of which were shared by at least two donors. To remove PCR and sequencing errors, raw reads were error-corrected and collapsed into unique sequences using a nearest-neighbor algorithm that merged closely related sequences. Alignment of CDR3 sequences to IMGT reference sequences was used to assign V, D and J gene segments. For a sequence to be retained, a match of at least six nucleotides to both a V gene segment and a J gene segment was required. Rearrangements were classified as productive when the CDR3 lacked stop codons and remained in frame with V and J, and all other rearrangements were classified as non-productive. Following IMGT convention, CDR3 was defined as the stretch from the second conserved V-encoded cysteine up to the conserved J-encoded phenylalanine. The earlier analysis of more than 450 of the donors excluded sequences that lacked an unambiguous match to a single V gene segment. In an earlier analysis of some 590 of the donors, V segments were called functional above 56.7% productive rearrangements and were called segregating when the between-donor standard deviation exceeded 5%. A statistical classification framework was developed to diagnose cytomegalovirus status using the catalog of TCR beta chain sequences. V and J gene assignment, in a later analysis, came from comparing TCR nucleotide sequences with IMGT/GENE-DB human TR gene sequences. The TCRdist pipeline was used in a later analysis to assign CDR3 sequences and most-parsimonious VDJ recombination scenarios. In a later analysis, every TCR beta chain was defined by the combination of its CDR3 amino acid sequence and its V-gene family, and reads without a unique V-gene family were dropped. In a later analysis, approximately 590 highly shared, low-generation-probability nucleotide sequences were removed to address suspected cross-contamination and a sequencing artifact. In a later analysis, a clonal expansion index for each public chain was calculated from normalized within-repertoire ranks of inferred template counts. In a later analysis, generation probabilities were computed using a VDJ recombination model fitted to out-of-frame rearrangements, and the results were checked against IGoR. A later analysis scored TCR-TCR, TCR-HLA and TCR-CMV co-occurrence with hypergeometric tests, applying a repertoire-size bias correction to TCR pairs. False discovery rates were estimated in a later analysis by permuting HLA or CMV assignments 20 times. In a later analysis, co-occurring TCRs were grouped using DBSCAN, with TCRdist sequence similarity added in when clustering inside HLA-allele-positive subsets. Repertoires with fewer than 30,000 or more than 120,000 public chains were left out of co-occurrence clustering, as were about 5 repertoires with anomalous nucleotide sharing. TCRdb provides this immuneACCESS table in a form limited to in-frame rearrangements. Some clones are lacking; in checked studies, under half of them reflect an unresolved V gene, and why the rest are absent is not known. D and trimming come from the DNA, and the V and J calls and clone size come from that table. In this sample the table shows 100,000 or so clones, about 79% of which occur a single time. 4.1% of the sample is in the top ten clones.

The trim is 0 bases for V and 4 bases for J, with a gap of 15 bases between the germline ends. Including the terminal cysteine and phenylalanine, the CDR3 comprises 16 residues. The entry retains the CDR3 DNA only, 48 bases that are in frame from base 1. The CDR1 and CDR2 encoded by the germline V gene are MGHRA and YSYEKL. The cohort comprised fewer than 750 healthy bone marrow donors. At the time of sampling, all cohort members were nominally healthy, though unrecorded immune exposures were likely present. The donor was CMV seropositive and was included in the group of 250 to 300 seropositive cohort members. Each donor provided a peripheral blood sample, and peripheral blood mononuclear cells were used for TCR beta sequencing. The Qiagen DNeasy Blood Extraction Kit was used to extract genomic DNA from the blood cell samples.

The TCR sequence derives from a female donor in good health and CMV-seropositive. Sequencing used PBMCs. The sequence joins TRBV4-1 to TRBJ2-5; TRBD1 could be the D gene, as 5 bases match. The DNA reads as follows: TGCGCCAGCAGCCAAGATTGGCCCCTAGGGGCAGAGACCCAGTACTTC. Translated, it reads CASSQDWPLGAETQYF.